This TCR beta chain is drawn from a study of CD8 T cells in ankylosing spondylitis (dated by TCRdb to about 2017). Turning to the overall study: To find TCR variants linked to disease, the study profiled T cell receptor beta repertoires in ankylosing spondylitis patients and healthy donors. The full study cohort comprised roughly 24 ankylosing spondylitis patients and approximately 100 healthy donors. Peripheral blood was sampled, and synovial fluid was additionally collected from ankylosing spondylitis patients.

The germline V gene specifies MGHRA as CDR1 and YSYEKL as CDR2. V is clipped by 1 base and J by 0 bases, and the sequence between their germline boundaries is 7 bases long. CDR3 length: 14 amino acids, cysteine to phenylalanine. The CDR3 DNA has 42 bases and is translated from base 1. This clonotype was seen many times. The specificity of this receptor is unknown. Base qualities are missing; no much larger clone stands one base away. What the study reported, not specific to this receptor: Some motif variants had previously been reported in the synovial fluid and blood of reactive arthritis patients, which suggests shared mechanisms of disease initiation. According to the report, matched synovial fluid samples from ankylosing spondylitis patients were significantly enriched for the disease-linked clones. A TCR beta motif of about eight highly homologous amino acid variants appeared characteristic of blood from ankylosing spondylitis patients. A CD8+ phenotype was shown by the disease-linked clones, which were found at relatively low frequencies in peripheral blood.

Instrument used: Illumina HiSeq 2500. Quantitative 5'-RACE with molecular barcodes was the method used to prepare the TCR beta libraries. From the authors' description of their analysis: To identify disease-linked TCR variants, a new computational method was used, one built on a probabilistic model of VDJ rearrangement. In-frame beta chains were kept once TCRdb had trimmed the public reads at Q25 with fastp and called clones with MiXCR. Each CDR3 protein appears once, grouped with its most common genes and DNA. The V and J calls and clone size are TCRdb's, not the authors'. The sample table shows 130,000 or so distinct CDR3 sequences, and about 7% are seen once. 12% of the sample rests with the top ten.

The source of this sequence is a male donor with ankylosing spondylitis or in good health (not recorded which). The chain joins TRBV4-1 to TRBJ2-7; a confident D gene designation cannot be given. The sample taken for sequencing was blood, either unsorted or a sorted T cell fraction (not recorded which). CDR3 region: CASSQVPSSYEQYF. The nucleotides read TGCGCCAGCAGCCAAGTTCCGAGCTCCTACGAGCAGTACTTC.